Reported below is one T cell receptor beta chain. The data are from a study of blood T cells in healthy people across ages. Primers used in a second PCR of roughly 6 to 11 cycles were a sample-barcoded 5' primer and a J-beta primer mix. Via MiXCR, TCRdb re-called the 5' RACE reads, giving one row per CDR3 protein. The sample consists of fewer than 2,000,000 distinct CDR3 sequences, about 31% of them appearing once. V was cut by 1 base and J by 2 bases, with 13 bases left in between. Germline CDR1 and CDR2: LGHNT and FRNRAP. There are 16 residues in the CDR3. This TCR derives from a woman younger than 45 in good health. The sample consisted of blood. This chain connects TRBV12-5 to TRBJ2-3, with D possibly TRBD2 on 6 matching bases. CDR3: CASGLGAGGATDTQYF. The CDR3 nucleotides read TGTGCTAGTGGTTTGGGAGCGGGCGGGGCCACAGATACGCAGTATTTT.